The clone carrying this TCR beta chain was counted between two and nine times. The antigen remains undetermined. Using approximately 190 ng DNA, roughly 33,000 T cell genomes, the sorted-subset replicate PCRs were run. The repertoire was sequenced with immunoSEQ multiplex PCR; TCRdb's copy has only in-frame clones and lacks some. The sample lists fewer than 850,000 clones, around 90% seen once, with 30% to 35% in the top ten. The germline V gene has CDR1 LGHNA and CDR2 YNFKEQ. The CDR3 consists of 13 residues. Between the trimmed V and J ends, which lost 1 base and 7 bases, there was a span of 7 bases. This record belongs to a study of shared clonotypes between healthy human individuals. About the research overall: A donor's plate count was three for CD4 naive and three for CD4 memory; CD8 naive had two and CD8 memory one. Overall study results and limits: For naive CD4 cells, 4.5% to 6.5% of clonotypes were shared across a handful of donors. Naive subsets, compared against memory subsets, generally had larger estimated richness values.

The chain couples TRBV4-2 to TRBJ2-2; possibly TRBD2 for D (5 bases). Specimen: memory CD8+ T cells from PBMCs. Subset denoted: CD45RO+ cells pooled with CCR7-negative TemRA cells. This TCR derives from a man aged 18 to 35 in good health. Some clones in this sample may be carry-over from other donors' samples. The CDR3 DNA reads TGTGCCAGCAGCCAAGCCGAGGGCGGGGAGCTGTTTTTT. This translates into CASSQAEGGELFF.